Each of the 17 T cell receptor beta chains below was sequenced from the same sample in a study of cytomegalovirus exposure and HLA in healthy donors. Profiled with immunoSEQ multiplex PCR; TCRdb holds only in-frame clones, not every one. The table lists roughly 260,000 clones, more than 75% of them singletons, with roughly 2.5% in the top ten. The sequenced material came from PBMCs. These receptor sequences come from a man between 18 and 35 years old in good health and CMV-seronegative.

This chain links TRBV23-1 with TRBJ1-2; no clear D gene. TRBV23-1 is placed among ORFs of uncertain function. This CDR3 has 15 residues. The V gene lost 0 bases and the J gene lost 5 bases, with 13 bases spanning the gap. Written as DNA, the CDR3 is TGCGCCAGCAGTCAATCCGAGGCGGGAGGATATGGCTACACCTTC. Translating gives CASSQSEAGGYGYTF.

This clone occurred a few times. This chain links TRBV6-1 with TRBJ2-5, with D tentatively TRBD2 (7 bases). Germline V gene data show CDR1 as MNHNS and CDR2 as SASEGT. Trimming cost V 6 bases and J 5 bases, with 19 bases left between them. The CDR3 is 15 amino acids. CDR3 DNA: TGTGCCAGCAGGGACAAGGGGGGGAATCGGGAGACCCAGTACTTC. Translation: CASRDKGGNRETQYF.

This clone was seen just once. The gene calls are TRBV20-1 and TRBJ2-1; D is undetermined. This CDR3 spans 11 amino acids. Germline loops: CDR1 DFQATT, CDR2 SNEGSKA (reference sequence). V gave up 5 bases and J gave up 7 bases, with 9 bases separating them. The CDR3: CSARNRNEQFF. The CDR3 coding sequence is TGCAGTGCTCGCAACAGAAATGAGCAGTTCTTC.

This chain joins TRBV28 and TRBJ1-5; TRBD1 might be the D (5 bases). This CDR3 comprises 18 residues. V shed 3 bases and J shed 6 bases, with 24 bases lying between them. CDR1 and CDR2 from the germline V gene are MDHEN and SYDVKM. The CDR3 sequence: CASSFLWQGGKWGQPQHF. Here the CDR3 DNA reads TGTGCCAGCAGTTTTCTTTGGCAGGGCGGAAAGTGGGGTCAGCCCCAGCATTTT.

This chain links TRBV5-1 with TRBJ1-5; no clear D. The V gene lost 2 bases and the J gene lost 5 bases, with 11 bases spanning the gap. The V gene's germline CDR1 is SGHRS and CDR2 YFSETQ. The CDR3 extends over 14 amino acids. CDR3: CASSLRGGDQPQHF. The DNA for the CDR3 is TGCGCCAGCAGCTTAAGAGGCGGGGATCAGCCCCAGCATTTT.

The chain couples TRBV6-1 to TRBJ1-5, with D unclear. Per germline, CDR1 MNHNS and CDR2 SASEGT. V lost 4 bases and J 4 bases, leaving 5 bases between the germline ends. This CDR3 spans 12 amino acids. The CDR3 bases are TGTGCCAGCAGTGTACAAAATCAGCCCCAGCATTTT. Translation gives CASSVQNQPQHF.

The chain joins TRBV5-4 to TRBJ2-7; tentative D call: TRBD2 (5 bases). This CDR3 is built from 13 residues. In germline, CDR1 is SGHNT, CDR2 YYREEE (reference sequence). Trimming removed 0 bases from V and 2 bases from J, with 6 bases in between. The CDR3 DNA sequence: TGTGCCAGCAGCTTGGACGGGACCTACGAGCAGTACTTC. This translates into CASSLDGTYEQYF.

The chain joins TRBV19 to TRBJ1-5; a possible D gene is TRBD1 (5 bases). CDR1 is LNHDA, CDR2 SQIVND, per germline (reference sequence). V gave up 5 bases and J gave up 2 bases, with 19 bases separating them. This CDR3 has 17 residues. The CDR3 DNA is TGTGCCAGTAGTCGGACACGATCGAGAGGAGGCAATCAGCCCCAGCATTTT. Encoded protein: CASSRTRSRGGNQPQHF.

The chain couples TRBV4-2 to TRBJ2-3, with D tentatively TRBD1 (6 bases). The V end lost 1 base, the J end lost 6 bases, and 11 bases lay between the germline ends. This CDR3 contains 14 residues. Germline V gives CDR1 LGHNA, CDR2 YNFKEQ. The CDR3 DNA follows: TGTGCCAGCAGCCAAGGGGGGCGCGAGGATACGCAGTATTTT. Its protein product is CASSQGGREDTQYF.

J is TRBJ2-5 and V is TRBV5-5; no definite D call. CDR3 length: 13 amino acids. Germline assignment: CDR1 SGHKS and CDR2 YYEKEE (reference sequence). Trimming pared 5 bases from V and 3 bases from J, leaving 11 bases between. CDR3 DNA sequence: TGTGCCAGCAGTTGGAGAGCCGAAGAGACCCAGTACTTC. Translation gives CASSWRAEETQYF.

This sequence joins TRBV29-1 and TRBJ2-3; TRBD2 might be the D (5 bases). This CDR3 is 15 amino acids long. CDR1 SQVTM and CDR2 ANQGSEA come from the germline V gene. The V end lost 4 bases, the J end lost 8 bases, and 22 bases lay between the germline ends. The CDR3 DNA reads as TGCAGCGTTGTAACCTCAGGCGGGTTTCCAGGTACGCAGTATTTT. This encodes CSVVTSGGFPGTQYF.

The chain links TRBV5-6 to TRBJ2-7; 9 bases line up with TRBD2. CDR1 and CDR2 from the germline V gene are SGHDT and YYEEEE. Trimming removed 1 base from V and 3 bases from J; junction bases left unmatched: 5. CDR3 length equals 15 residues. The DNA for the CDR3 is TGTGCCAGCAGCTTGCTTAGCGGGGGATTCTACGAGCAGTACTTC. Protein: CASSLLSGGFYEQYF.

A few counts support this clone. The chain links TRBV29-1 to TRBJ2-1, with 10 bases that match TRBD2. In germline, CDR1 is SQVTM, CDR2 ANQGSEA. Trimming removed 4 bases from V and 9 bases from J; junction bases left unmatched: 9. The CDR3 contains 14 residues. CDR3 sequence: CSVAGTSAVSEQFF. Written as DNA, the CDR3 is TGCAGCGTTGCGGGGACTAGCGCGGTTTCTGAGCAGTTCTTC.

This clone appeared once. The J gene is TRBJ2-1, the V gene TRBV28; D may be TRBD1 (6 bases). CDR3 length equals 13 residues. The V end lost 6 bases, the J end lost 5 bases, and 11 bases lay between the germline ends. In germline, CDR1 is MDHEN, CDR2 SYDVKM. CDR3 residues: CASSTGSDNEQFF. CDR3 DNA: TGTGCCAGCAGCACAGGGAGCGACAATGAGCAGTTCTTC. Using reference TRBV28 and TRBJ2-1 for the parts outside the CDR3, the full variable domain is DVKVTQSSRYLVKRTGEKVFLECVQDMDHENMFWYRQDPGLGLRLIYFSYDVKMKEKGDIPEGYSVSREKKERFSLILESASTNQTSMYLCASSTGSDNEQFFGPGTRLTVL.

The V and J genes are TRBV18 and TRBJ1-1, with D possibly matching TRBD1 (6 bases). There are 14 residues in the CDR3. From germline, CDR1 is KGHSH and CDR2 LQKENI. V was clipped by 1 base and J by 7 bases, with 13 bases between them. Here the CDR3 reads CASSPLDRDIEAFF. The CDR3 DNA follows: TGTGCCAGCTCACCACTAGACCGGGACATTGAAGCTTTCTTT.

The chain is built from TRBV18 and TRBJ1-4; a possible D gene is TRBD1 (6 bases). This CDR3 region has 15 residues. V shed 3 bases and J shed 0 bases, with 8 bases lying between them. Germline V CDR1 and CDR2: KGHSH, LQKENI. Here the CDR3 DNA reads TGTGCCAGCTCACCCGGACAGTCAACTAATGAAAAACTGTTTTTT. Amino acids: CASSPGQSTNEKLFF.

V and J are TRBV7-2 and TRBJ1-5; weak D call: TRBD1 (5 bases). The ends were cut back, 3 bases at V and 7 bases at J, with 10 bases in the middle. This CDR3 contains 13 residues. Germline CDR1 reads SGHTA; CDR2 reads FQGNSA. The CDR3 here is CASSLGGAQPQHF. In nucleotides, the CDR3 is TGTGCCAGCAGCTTGGGAGGGGCACAGCCCCAGCATTTT. The full variable domain, completed using reference TRBV7-2 and TRBJ1-5, is GAGVSQSPSNKVTEKGKDVELRCDPISGHTALYWYRQSLGQGLEFLIYFQGNSAPDKSGLPSDRFSAERTGGSVSTLTIQRTQQEDSAVYLCASSLGGAQPQHFGDGTRLSIL.